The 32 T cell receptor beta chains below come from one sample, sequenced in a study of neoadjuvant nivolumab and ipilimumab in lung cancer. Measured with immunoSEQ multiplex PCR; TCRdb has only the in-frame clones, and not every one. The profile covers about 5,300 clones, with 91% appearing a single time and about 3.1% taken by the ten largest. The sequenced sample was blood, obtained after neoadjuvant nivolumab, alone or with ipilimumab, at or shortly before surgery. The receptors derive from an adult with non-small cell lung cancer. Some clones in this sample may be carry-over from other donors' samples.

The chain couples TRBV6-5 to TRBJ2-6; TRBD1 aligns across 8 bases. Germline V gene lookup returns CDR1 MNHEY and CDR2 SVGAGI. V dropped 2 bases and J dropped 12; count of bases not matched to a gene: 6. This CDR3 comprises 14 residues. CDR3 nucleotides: TGTGCCAGCAGTTACACAGGGGGTAAGACCGTCCTGACTTTC. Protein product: CASSYTGGKTVLTF.

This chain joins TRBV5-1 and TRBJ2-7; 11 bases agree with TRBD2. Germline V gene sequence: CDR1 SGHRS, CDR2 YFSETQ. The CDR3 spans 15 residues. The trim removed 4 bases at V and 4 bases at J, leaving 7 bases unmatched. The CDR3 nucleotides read TGCGCCAGCAGCCCTACTAGCGGGAGTGGTTACGAGCAGTACTTC. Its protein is CASSPTSGSGYEQYF. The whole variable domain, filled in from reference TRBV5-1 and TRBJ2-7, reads KAGVTQTPRYLIKTRGQQVTLSCSPISGHRSVSWYQQTPGQGLQFLFEYFSETQRNKGNFPGRFSGRQFSNSRSEMNVSTLELGDSALYLCASSPTSGSGYEQYFGPGTRLTVT.

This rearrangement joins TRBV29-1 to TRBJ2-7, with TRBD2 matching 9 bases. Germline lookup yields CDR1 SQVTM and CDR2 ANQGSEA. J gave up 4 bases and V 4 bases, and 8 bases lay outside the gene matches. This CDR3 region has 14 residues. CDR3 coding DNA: TGCAGCGTTGTCGTTGTAGCGGGAGAGTACGAGCAGTACTTC. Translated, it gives CSVVVVAGEYEQYF.

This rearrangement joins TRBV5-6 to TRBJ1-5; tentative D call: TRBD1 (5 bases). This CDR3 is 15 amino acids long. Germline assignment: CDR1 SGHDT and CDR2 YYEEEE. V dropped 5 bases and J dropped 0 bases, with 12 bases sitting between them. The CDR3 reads CASSSDTNSNQPQHF. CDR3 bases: TGTGCCAGCAGTTCGGACACTAATAGCAATCAGCCCCAGCATTTT.

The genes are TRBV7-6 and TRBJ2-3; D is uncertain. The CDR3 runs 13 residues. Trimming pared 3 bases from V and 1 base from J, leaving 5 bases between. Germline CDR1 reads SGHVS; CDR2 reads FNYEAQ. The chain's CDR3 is CASSFKGTDTQYF. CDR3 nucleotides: TGTGCCAGCAGCTTCAAGGGCACAGATACGCAGTATTTT.

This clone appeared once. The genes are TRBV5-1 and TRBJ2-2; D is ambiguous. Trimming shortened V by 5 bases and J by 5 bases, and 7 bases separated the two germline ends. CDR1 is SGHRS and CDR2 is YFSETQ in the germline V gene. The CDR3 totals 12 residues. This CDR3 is CASRVGTGELFF. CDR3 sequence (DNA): TGCGCCAGCAGGGTCGGAACCGGGGAGCTGTTTTTT. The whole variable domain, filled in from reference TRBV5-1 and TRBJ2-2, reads KAGVTQTPRYLIKTRGQQVTLSCSPISGHRSVSWYQQTPGQGLQFLFEYFSETQRNKGNFPGRFSGRQFSNSRSEMNVSTLELGDSALYLCASRVGTGELFFGEGSRLTVL.

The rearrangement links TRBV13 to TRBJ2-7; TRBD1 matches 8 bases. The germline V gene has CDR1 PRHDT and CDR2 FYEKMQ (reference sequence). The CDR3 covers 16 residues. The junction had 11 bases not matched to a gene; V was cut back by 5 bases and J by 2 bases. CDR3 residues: CASSTTGQASTYEQYF. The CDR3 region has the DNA TGTGCCAGCAGCACTACGGGACAGGCCTCAACCTACGAGCAGTACTTC.

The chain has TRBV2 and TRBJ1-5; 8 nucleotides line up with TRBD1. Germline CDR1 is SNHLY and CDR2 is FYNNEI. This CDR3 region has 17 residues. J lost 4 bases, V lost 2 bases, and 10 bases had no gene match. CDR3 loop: CASSETQGASPNQPQHF. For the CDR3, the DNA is TGTGCCAGCAGTGAAACGCAGGGGGCCTCCCCAAATCAGCCCCAGCATTTT. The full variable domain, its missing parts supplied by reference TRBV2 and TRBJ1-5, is EPEVTQTPSHQVTQMGQEVILRCVPISNHLYFYWYRQILGQKVEFLVSFYNNEISEKSEIFDDQFSVERPDGSNFTLKIRSTKLEDSAMYFCASSETQGASPNQPQHFGDGTRLSIL.

The DNA for the CDR3 is TGCGCCAGCAGCTCACTGGGCGGGAGCTCCTACAATGAGCAGTTCTTC. Its protein is CASSSLGGSSYNEQFF. This sequence joins TRBV5-1 and TRBJ2-1; 7 bases fit TRBD2. Germline CDR1 reads SGHRS; CDR2 reads YFSETQ. CDR3 length: 16 residues. V lost 3 bases and J lost 0; bases outside the gene matches: 6.

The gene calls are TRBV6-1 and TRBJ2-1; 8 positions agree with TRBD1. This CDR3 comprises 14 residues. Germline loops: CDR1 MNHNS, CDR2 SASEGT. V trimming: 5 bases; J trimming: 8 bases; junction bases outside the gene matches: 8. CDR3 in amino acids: CASSRTGRFDEQFF. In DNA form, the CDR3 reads TGTGCCAGCAGTAGGACAGGGAGGTTCGATGAGCAGTTCTTC.

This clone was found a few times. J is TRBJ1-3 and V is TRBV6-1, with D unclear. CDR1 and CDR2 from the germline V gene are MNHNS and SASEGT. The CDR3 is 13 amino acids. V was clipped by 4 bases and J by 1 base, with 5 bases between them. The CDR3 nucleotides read TGTGCCAGCAGTGGGTTGTCTGGAAACACCATATATTTT. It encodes CASSGLSGNTIYF.

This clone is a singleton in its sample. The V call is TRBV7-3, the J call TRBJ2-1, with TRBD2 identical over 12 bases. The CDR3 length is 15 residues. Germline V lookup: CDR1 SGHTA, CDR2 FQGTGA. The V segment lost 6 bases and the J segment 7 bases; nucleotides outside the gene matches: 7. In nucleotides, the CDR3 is TGTGCCAGCAGTTCGACTAGCGGGAGTGGGAATGAGCAGTTCTTC. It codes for CASSSTSGSGNEQFF.

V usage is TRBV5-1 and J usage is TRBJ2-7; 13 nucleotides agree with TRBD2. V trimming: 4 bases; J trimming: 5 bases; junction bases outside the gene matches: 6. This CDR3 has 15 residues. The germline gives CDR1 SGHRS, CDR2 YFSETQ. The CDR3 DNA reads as TGCGCCAGCAGCCTAGGACTAGCGGGAGTCGACGAGCAGTACTTC. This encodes CASSLGLAGVDEQYF.

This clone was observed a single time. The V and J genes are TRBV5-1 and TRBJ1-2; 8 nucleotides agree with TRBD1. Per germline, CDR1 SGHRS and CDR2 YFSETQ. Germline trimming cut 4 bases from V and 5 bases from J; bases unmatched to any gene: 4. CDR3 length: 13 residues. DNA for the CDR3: TGCGCCAGCAGCGAGGACAGGGCGTATGGCTACACCTTC. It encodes CASSEDRAYGYTF.

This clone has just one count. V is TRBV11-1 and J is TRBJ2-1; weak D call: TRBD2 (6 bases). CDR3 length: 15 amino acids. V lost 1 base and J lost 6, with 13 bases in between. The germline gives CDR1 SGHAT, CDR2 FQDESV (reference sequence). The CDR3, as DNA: TGTGCCAGCAGCTTAGGATTCGGGGGTACCAATGAGCAGTTCTTC. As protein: CASSLGFGGTNEQFF.

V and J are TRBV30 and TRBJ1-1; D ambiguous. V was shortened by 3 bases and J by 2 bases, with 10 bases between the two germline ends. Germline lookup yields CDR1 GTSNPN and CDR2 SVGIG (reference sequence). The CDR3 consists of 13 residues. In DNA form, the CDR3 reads TGTGCCTGGAGCCGAACTCACAACACTGAAGCTTTCTTT. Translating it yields CAWSRTHNTEAFF.

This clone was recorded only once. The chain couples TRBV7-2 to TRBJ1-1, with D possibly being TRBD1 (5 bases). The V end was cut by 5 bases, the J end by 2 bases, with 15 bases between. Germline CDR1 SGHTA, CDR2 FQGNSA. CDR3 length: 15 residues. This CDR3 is CASSLSRALNTEAFF. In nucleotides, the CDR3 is TGTGCCAGCAGCCTTTCCAGGGCCCTAAACACTGAAGCTTTCTTT.

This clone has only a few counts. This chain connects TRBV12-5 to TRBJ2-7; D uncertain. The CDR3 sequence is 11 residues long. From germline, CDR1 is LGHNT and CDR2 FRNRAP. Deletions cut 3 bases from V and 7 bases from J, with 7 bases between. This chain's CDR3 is CASGLLWEQYF. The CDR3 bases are TGTGCTAGTGGTTTACTATGGGAGCAGTACTTC.

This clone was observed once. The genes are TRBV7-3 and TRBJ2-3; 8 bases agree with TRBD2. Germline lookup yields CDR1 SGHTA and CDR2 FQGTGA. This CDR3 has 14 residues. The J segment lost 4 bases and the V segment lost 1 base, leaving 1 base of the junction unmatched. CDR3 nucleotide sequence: TGTGCCAGCAGCTTAAACGGGAGGGCAGATACGCAGTATTTT. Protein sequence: CASSLNGRADTQYF.

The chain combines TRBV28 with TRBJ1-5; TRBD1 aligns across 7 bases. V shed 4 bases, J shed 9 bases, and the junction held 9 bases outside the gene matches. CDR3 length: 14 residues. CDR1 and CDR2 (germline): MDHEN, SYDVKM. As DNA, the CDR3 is TGTGCCAGCAGTTCAAGGACAGGTTATGTGCCCCAGCATTTT. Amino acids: CASSSRTGYVPQHF.

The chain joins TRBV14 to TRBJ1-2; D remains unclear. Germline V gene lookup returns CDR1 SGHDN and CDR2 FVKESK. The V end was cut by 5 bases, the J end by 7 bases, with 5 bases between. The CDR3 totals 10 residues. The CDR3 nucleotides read TGTGCCAGCAGCAGGGCTGGCTACACCTTC. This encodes CASSRAGYTF. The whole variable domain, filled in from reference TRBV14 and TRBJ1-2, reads EAGVTQFPSHSVIEKGQTVTLRCDPISGHDNLYWYRRVMGKEIKFLLHFVKESKQDESGMPNNRFLAERTGGTYSTLKVQPAELEDSGVYFCASSRAGYTFGSGTRLTVV.

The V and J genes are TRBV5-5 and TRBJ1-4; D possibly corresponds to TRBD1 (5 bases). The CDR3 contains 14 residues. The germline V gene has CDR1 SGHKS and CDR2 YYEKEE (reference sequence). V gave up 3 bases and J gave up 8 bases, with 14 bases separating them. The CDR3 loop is CASSSGTMTEKLFF. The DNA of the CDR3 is TGTGCCAGCAGCTCCGGGACGATGACGGAAAAACTGTTTTTT.

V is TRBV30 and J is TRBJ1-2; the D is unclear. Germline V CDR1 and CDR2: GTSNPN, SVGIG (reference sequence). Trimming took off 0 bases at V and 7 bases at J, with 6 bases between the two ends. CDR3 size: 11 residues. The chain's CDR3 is CAWSVLGGYTF. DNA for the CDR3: TGTGCCTGGAGTGTACTTGGTGGCTACACCTTC.

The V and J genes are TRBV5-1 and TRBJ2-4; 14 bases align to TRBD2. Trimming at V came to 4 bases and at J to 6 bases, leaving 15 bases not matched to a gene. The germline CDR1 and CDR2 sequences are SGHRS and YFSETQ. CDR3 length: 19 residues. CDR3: CASSKIPGLAGETGNIQYF. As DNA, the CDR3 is TGCGCCAGCAGCAAGATACCGGGACTAGCGGGAGAAACGGGAAACATTCAGTACTTC.

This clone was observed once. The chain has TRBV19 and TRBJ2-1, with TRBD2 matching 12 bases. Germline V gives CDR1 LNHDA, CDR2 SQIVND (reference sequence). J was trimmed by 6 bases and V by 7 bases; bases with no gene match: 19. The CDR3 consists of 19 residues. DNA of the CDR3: TGTGCCAGTAAGGCCGCGGGCGCTAGCGGGAGGGGGGCAATCAATGAGCAGTTCTTC. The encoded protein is CASKAAGASGRGAINEQFF.

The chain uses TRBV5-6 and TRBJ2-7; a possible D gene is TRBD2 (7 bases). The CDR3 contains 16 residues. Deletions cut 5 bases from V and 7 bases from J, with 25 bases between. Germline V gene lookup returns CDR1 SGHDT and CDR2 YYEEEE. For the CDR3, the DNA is TGTGCCAGCAGATCCCTGGGGCTAGTAAGGGGGGGAGAGCAGTACTTC. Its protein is CASRSLGLVRGGEQYF.

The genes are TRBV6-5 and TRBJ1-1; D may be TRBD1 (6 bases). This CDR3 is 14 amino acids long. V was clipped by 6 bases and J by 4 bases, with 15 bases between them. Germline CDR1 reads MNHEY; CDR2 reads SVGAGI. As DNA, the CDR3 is TGTGCCAGCAGGAGGGACATTGGGGCCACTGAAGCTTTCTTT. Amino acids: CASRRDIGATEAFF.

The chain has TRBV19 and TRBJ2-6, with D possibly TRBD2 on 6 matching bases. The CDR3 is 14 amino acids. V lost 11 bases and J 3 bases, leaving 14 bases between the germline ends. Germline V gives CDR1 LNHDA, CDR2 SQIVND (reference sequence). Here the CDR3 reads CAGKTGGGANVLTF. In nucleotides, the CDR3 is TGTGCCGGAAAAACCGGGGGTGGGGCCAACGTCCTGACTTTC.

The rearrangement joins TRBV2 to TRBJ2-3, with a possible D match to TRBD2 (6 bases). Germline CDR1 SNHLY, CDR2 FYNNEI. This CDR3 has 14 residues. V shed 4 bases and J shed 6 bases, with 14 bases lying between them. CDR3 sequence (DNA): TGTGCCAGCAGTGCGACTAGGCCTCCGGATACGCAGTATTTT. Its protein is CASSATRPPDTQYF.

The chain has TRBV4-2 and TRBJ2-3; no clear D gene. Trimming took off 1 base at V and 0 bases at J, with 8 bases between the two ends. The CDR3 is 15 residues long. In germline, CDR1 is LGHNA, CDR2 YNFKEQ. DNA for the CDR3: TGTGCCAGCAGCCAAGGTGTCCAAAGCACAGATACGCAGTATTTT. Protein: CASSQGVQSTDTQYF.

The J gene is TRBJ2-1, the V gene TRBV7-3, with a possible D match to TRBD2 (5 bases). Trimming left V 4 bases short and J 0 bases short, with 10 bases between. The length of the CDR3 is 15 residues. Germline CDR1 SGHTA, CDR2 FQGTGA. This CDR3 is CASSYGLHSYNEQFF. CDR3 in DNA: TGTGCCAGCAGCTACGGACTTCACTCCTACAATGAGCAGTTCTTC. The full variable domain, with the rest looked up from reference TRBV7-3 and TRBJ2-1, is GAGVSQTPSNKVTEKGKYVELRCDPISGHTALYWYRQSLGQGPEFLIYFQGTGAADDSGLPNDRFFAVRPEGSVSTLKIQRTERGDSAVYLCASSYGLHSYNEQFFGPGTRLTVL.

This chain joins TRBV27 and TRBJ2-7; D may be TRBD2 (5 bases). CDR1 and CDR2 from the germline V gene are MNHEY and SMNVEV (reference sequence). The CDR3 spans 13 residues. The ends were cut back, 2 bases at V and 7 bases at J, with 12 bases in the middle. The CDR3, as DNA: TGTGCCAGCAGTTTAGGACCCTGGGAGGAGCAGTACTTC. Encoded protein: CASSLGPWEEQYF.